This T cell receptor beta chain derives from a study of T cells in Graves' hyperthyroidism and ophthalmopathy. The overall study: Peripheral blood samples were taken at initial diagnosis, prior to any treatment. Study observations and caveats: Through a model of 13 V-J features, ophthalmopathy was separated from stable hyperthyroidism.

Between the trimmed V and J ends, which lost 6 bases and 1 base, there was a span of 15 bases. The CDR3 sequence is 14 residues long. The V gene's germline CDR1 is DFQATT and CDR2 SNEGSKA (reference sequence). Patients counted as stable if ophthalmopathy did not develop within 18 months. The diagnoses drew upon clinical symptoms, serum thyroxine and TRAb, thyroid ultrasound and orbital computed tomography. Amplified TCR beta CDR3 regions came from RNA transcripts. HTBI primers were the set used in a first-round RT-PCR of the TCR CDR3. TCRdb reprocessed the multiplex PCR reads via MiXCR and lists one record per CDR3 protein. The sample shows around 200,000 distinct CDR3 sequences, over 15% of them seen only once. In its sample, this clonotype was seen many times. Its antigen is still unknown.

Source material: blood. The source of this sequence is a woman aged 45 to 65 with Graves' hyperthyroidism. The chain combines TRBV20-1 with TRBJ1-1; weak D call: TRBD1 (6 bases). This CDR3 reads CSARQGPPNTEAFF. The CDR3 nucleotides read TGCAGTGCCCGGCAGGGGCCCCCGAACACTGAAGCTTTCTTT.